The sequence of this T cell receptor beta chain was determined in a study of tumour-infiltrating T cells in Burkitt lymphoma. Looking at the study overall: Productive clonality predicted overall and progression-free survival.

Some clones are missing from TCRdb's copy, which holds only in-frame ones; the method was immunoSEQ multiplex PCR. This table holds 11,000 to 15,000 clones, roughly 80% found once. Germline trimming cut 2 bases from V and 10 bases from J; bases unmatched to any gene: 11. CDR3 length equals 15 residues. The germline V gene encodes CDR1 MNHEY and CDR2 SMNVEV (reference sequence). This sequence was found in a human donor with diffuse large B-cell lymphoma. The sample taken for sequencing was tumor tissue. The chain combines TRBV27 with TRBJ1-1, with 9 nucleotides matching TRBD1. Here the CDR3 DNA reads TGTGCCAGCAGTTTAACCTACTCTGACAGGGGGACAGCTTTCTTT. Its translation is CASSLTYSDRGTAFF.